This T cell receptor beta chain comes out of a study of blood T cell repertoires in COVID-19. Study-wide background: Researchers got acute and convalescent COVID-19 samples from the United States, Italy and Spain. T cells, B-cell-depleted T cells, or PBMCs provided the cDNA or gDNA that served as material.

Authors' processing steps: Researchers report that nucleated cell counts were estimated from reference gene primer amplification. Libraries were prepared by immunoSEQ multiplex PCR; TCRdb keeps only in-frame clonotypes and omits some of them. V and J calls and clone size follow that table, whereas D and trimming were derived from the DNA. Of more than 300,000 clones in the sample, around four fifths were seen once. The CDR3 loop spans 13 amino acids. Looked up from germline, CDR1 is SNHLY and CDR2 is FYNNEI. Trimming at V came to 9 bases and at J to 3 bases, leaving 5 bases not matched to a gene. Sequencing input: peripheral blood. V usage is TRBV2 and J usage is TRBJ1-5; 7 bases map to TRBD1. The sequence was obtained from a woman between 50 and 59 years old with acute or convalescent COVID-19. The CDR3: CARGGQNNQPQHF. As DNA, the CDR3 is TGTGCCAGGGGGGGACAGAACAATCAGCCCCAGCATTTT.